Listed below are T cell receptor beta chains from one sample, sequenced in a study of blood T cell repertoires in COVID-19. Sequencing was performed with immunoSEQ multiplex PCR; in TCRdb, only in-frame clones are kept and a portion is missing. Of 150,000 to 200,000 clones in the sample, over 80% were seen once. Material for sequencing was PBMCs or T cells enriched from blood (not recorded which). The receptors here all came from a woman aged 55-69 years who had recovered from COVID-19. Both conserved end residues are part of each CDR3. D genes are given only for firm matches. Size is omitted from some rows. Given values are once, few, many or a class for expanded clones.

clone_size: -; d_call: -; j_call: TRBJ2-3; v_call: TRBV4-2; cdr3_aa: CASSQESGSTDTQYF; cdr3_nt: TGTGCCAGCAGCCAAGAAAGCGGGAGCACAGATACGCAGTATTTT
clone_size: few; d_call: -; j_call: TRBJ2-5; v_call: TRBV6-5; cdr3_aa: CASSYVERGGTQYF; cdr3_nt: TGTGCCAGCAGTTACGTGGAGAGAGGGGGGACCCAGTACTTC
clone_size: -; d_call: TRBD1; j_call: TRBJ2-7; v_call: TRBV12-3/TRBV12-4; cdr3_aa: CASRSTGFEQYF; cdr3_nt: TGTGCCAGCAGGTCGACAGGGTTCGAGCAGTACTTC
clone_size: -; d_call: -; j_call: TRBJ2-1; v_call: TRBV7-3; cdr3_aa: CASSLTGSEEQFF; cdr3_nt: TGTGCCAGCAGCTTAACGGGGAGTGAAGAGCAGTTCTTC
clone_size: -; d_call: -; j_call: TRBJ2-3; v_call: TRBV4-1; cdr3_aa: CASSQGRNTDTQYF; cdr3_nt: TGCGCCAGCAGCCAAGGGCGGAACACAGATACGCAGTATTTT
clone_size: -; d_call: -; j_call: TRBJ1-2; v_call: TRBV7-2; cdr3_aa: CASSLGGANYGYTF; cdr3_nt: TGTGCCAGCAGCTTAGGGGGAGCTAACTATGGCTACACCTTC
clone_size: once; d_call: TRBD1; j_call: TRBJ2-5; v_call: TRBV28; cdr3_aa: CASSFPRTGAETQYF; cdr3_nt: TGTGCCAGCAGTTTTCCCCGGACAGGGGCCGAGACCCAGTACTTC
clone_size: once; d_call: TRBD1; j_call: TRBJ2-6; v_call: TRBV6-1; cdr3_aa: CASSEAGTGGFFGANVLTF; cdr3_nt: TGTGCCAGCAGTGAAGCCGGGACAGGGGGTTTTTTTGGGGCCAACGTCCTGACTTTC
clone_size: -; d_call: -; j_call: TRBJ1-2; v_call: TRBV2; cdr3_aa: CASSGDTANYGYTF; cdr3_nt: TGTGCCAGCAGTGGGGACACTGCTAACTATGGCTACACCTTC
clone_size: -; d_call: -; j_call: TRBJ1-3; v_call: TRBV7-3; cdr3_aa: CASSAESSGNTIYF; cdr3_nt: TGTGCCAGCAGCGCGGAGAGCTCTGGAAACACCATATATTTT
clone_size: -; d_call: TRBD2; j_call: TRBJ2-1; v_call: TRBV6-1; cdr3_aa: CASSETAGGYNEQFF; cdr3_nt: TGTGCCAGCAGTGAAACAGCGGGAGGGTACAATGAGCAGTTCTTC
clone_size: -; d_call: -; j_call: TRBJ2-1; v_call: TRBV5-1; cdr3_aa: CASSSLWFANYNEQFF; cdr3_nt: TGCGCCAGCAGCTCTTTATGGTTTGCGAACTACAATGAGCAGTTCTTC
clone_size: -; d_call: -; j_call: TRBJ1-1; v_call: TRBV18; cdr3_aa: CASSPTGNTEAFF; cdr3_nt: TGTGCCAGCTCACCAACAGGGAACACTGAAGCTTTCTTT
clone_size: -; d_call: -; j_call: TRBJ2-1; v_call: TRBV5-1; cdr3_aa: CASSLELRGAGRDEQFF; cdr3_nt: TGCGCCAGCAGCTTGGAACTTCGGGGGGCCGGCCGGGATGAGCAGTTCTTC
clone_size: few; d_call: TRBD1; j_call: TRBJ2-2; v_call: TRBV27; cdr3_aa: CASSLSPRGSTGELFF; cdr3_nt: TGTGCCAGCAGTTTATCGCCCAGGGGGAGCACCGGGGAGCTGTTTTTT
clone_size: -; d_call: TRBD1; j_call: TRBJ2-7; v_call: TRBV11-2; cdr3_aa: CASSPDRGRNGEQYF; cdr3_nt: TGTGCCAGCAGCCCGGACAGGGGGCGGAATGGCGAGCAGTACTTC
clone_size: -; d_call: -; j_call: TRBJ1-1; v_call: TRBV27; cdr3_aa: CASSSPGTATEAFF; cdr3_nt: TGTGCCAGCAGTTCCCCCGGCACAGCCACTGAAGCTTTCTTT
clone_size: -; d_call: TRBD2; j_call: TRBJ2-5; v_call: TRBV4-1; cdr3_aa: CASSQGYSGPQETQYF; cdr3_nt: TGCGCCAGCAGCCAAGGGTATAGCGGGCCGCAAGAGACCCAGTACTTC
clone_size: -; d_call: -; j_call: TRBJ1-1; v_call: TRBV6-5; cdr3_aa: CASKTGGLYTEAFF; cdr3_nt: TGTGCCAGCAAGACCGGAGGGTTGTACACTGAAGCTTTCTTT
clone_size: -; d_call: TRBD1; j_call: TRBJ1-4; v_call: TRBV30; cdr3_aa: CAWSSGQGSEKLFF; cdr3_nt: TGTGCCTGGAGTTCGGGACAGGGGAGTGAAAAACTGTTTTTT
clone_size: -; d_call: -; j_call: TRBJ2-5; v_call: TRBV5-1; cdr3_aa: CASRPGTTGETQYF; cdr3_nt: TGCGCCAGCAGGCCGGGAACAACAGGGGAGACCCAGTACTTC
clone_size: few; d_call: TRBD2; j_call: TRBJ2-2; v_call: TRBV13; cdr3_aa: CASSSSGRRSTGELFF; cdr3_nt: TGTGCCAGCAGCTCGAGCGGGAGGCGTAGTACCGGGGAGCTGTTTTTT